This T cell receptor beta chain comes out of a study of cytomegalovirus exposure and HLA in healthy donors. The CDR3 runs 16 residues. Germline loops: CDR1 SGHAT, CDR2 FQNNGV. Deletions cut 7 bases from V and 2 bases from J, with 21 bases between. Vbeta (60) and Jbeta (13) primers were used in the PCR. Clones were sequenced by immunoSEQ multiplex PCR, and TCRdb holds only the in-frame ones, with some missing. The table has about 110,000 clones, roughly 80% seen once. The source of this sequence is a man aged 50 or older in good health and CMV-seronegative. Source material: PBMCs. J is TRBJ2-7 and V is TRBV11-2; TRBD2 might be the D (7 bases). The DNA for the CDR3 is TGTGCCAGCACCACAGGGAGGGGGGGATTGACCTACGAGCAGTACTTC. It codes for CASTTGRGGLTYEQYF.